This T cell receptor (beta chain) was sequenced during a study of T-cell reconstitution after alpha-beta-depleted transplantation in children. Trimming shortened V by 7 bases and J by 6 bases, and 13 bases separated the two germline ends. The CDR3 runs to 13 residues. Unique molecular identifiers were incorporated when the TCRbeta library was constructed. Each CDR3 protein is one row after TCRdb ran MiXCR on the PCR reads. Altogether 530,000 or so distinct CDR3 sequences are present, 20% to 30% being singletons, with the ten largest covering around 36%. This sequence joins TRBV12-3 or TRBV12-4 and TRBJ2-1, with D possibly matching TRBD2 (6 bases). This receptor was obtained from a boy in the first two years of life with Wiskott-Aldrich syndrome, due to receive a stem cell transplant. The sequences come from PBMCs, collected before TCRalphabeta/CD19-depleted stem cell transplant. CDR3 DNA: TGTGCCAGCAAACCGGAGGGACCCAATGAGCAGTTCTTC. This encodes CASKPEGPNEQFF.